These 17 T cell receptor beta chains were sequenced from one sample in a study of early T cells in non-severe SARS-CoV-2 infection. One entry per CDR3 protein, called by TCRdb with MiXCR from the 5' RACE reads. The data hold about 71,000 distinct CDR3 sequences, with 9.5% to 15% observed a single time. The source material was whole blood, sampled at baseline. The receptors shown here come from an adult who was a healthcare worker with PCR-confirmed SARS-CoV-2 infection or an uninfected control (not recorded which).

V is TRBV4-1 and J is TRBJ1-2, with 9 bases matching TRBD1. The CDR3 runs 17 residues. Germline V lookup: CDR1 MGHRA, CDR2 YSYEKL. V was pared by 4 bases and J by 4 bases, with 13 bases of the junction left unmatched. The CDR3 DNA reads TGCGCCAGCAGCCCACAATCCGGGACAGGGCTCCTCTATGGCTACACCTTC. Translating it yields CASSPQSGTGLLYGYTF.

This clonotype was seen many times. V and J are TRBV29-1 and TRBJ2-3; D unresolved. Germline loops: CDR1 SQVTM, CDR2 ANQGSEA. The CDR3 runs to 10 residues. V was pared by 7 bases and J by 4 bases, with 6 bases between. CDR3 region: CSGVADTQYF. CDR3 DNA: TGCAGCGGAGTGGCAGATACGCAGTATTTT.

There are many counts of this clonotype. The V and J genes are TRBV5-5 and TRBJ2-3; 11 bases are shared with TRBD2. The CDR3 totals 17 residues. V was pared by 3 bases and J by 5 bases, with 11 bases of the junction left unmatched. Per germline, CDR1 SGHKS and CDR2 YYEKEE (reference sequence). DNA for the CDR3: TGTGCCAGCAGCTCCCCGCTACTAGCGGGGGTCCGAGATACGCAGTATTTT. Amino acids: CASSSPLLAGVRDTQYF.

In this sample, this clonotype turned up many times. CDR3 loop: CASSQGTGTPEQYF. DNA for the CDR3: TGCGCCAGCAGCCAAGGGACAGGTACTCCTGAGCAGTACTTC. The V call is TRBV4-3, the J call TRBJ2-7; TRBD1 matches 7 bases. The CDR3 contains 14 residues. The junction had 7 bases not matched to a gene; V was cut back by 1 base and J by 7 bases. Germline CDR1 LGHNA, CDR2 YSLEER.

Note on this clonotype: A much larger clone differs by one base, so this may be a read error. The chain employs TRBV11-3 and TRBJ2-7, with D possibly being TRBD1 (6 bases). The V and J ends lost 6 bases and 5 bases respectively, with 17 bases between them. The CDR3 totals 14 residues. CDR1 and CDR2 from the germline V gene are SGHNT and YENEEA. DNA of the CDR3: TGTGCCAGCAGTTATCCCGGGACATCCAACGAGCAGTACTTC. This sequence encodes CASSYPGTSNEQYF.

The V call is TRBV28, the J call TRBJ1-1; TRBD1 might be the D (5 bases). CDR1 and CDR2 from the germline V gene are MDHEN and SYDVKM. The CDR3 contains 14 residues. Deletions cut 6 bases from V and 1 base from J, with 12 bases between. The CDR3 is CASSLPGPNTEAFF. CDR3 DNA sequence: TGTGCCAGCAGCCTACCGGGACCGAACACTGAAGCTTTCTTT.

This clonotype was seen repeatedly, ten times or more. The chain couples TRBV11-2 to TRBJ2-7; no clear D. The length of the CDR3 is 13 residues. Germline V lookup: CDR1 SGHAT, CDR2 FQNNGV. V lost 3 bases and J lost 2, with 8 bases in between. This chain's CDR3 is CASSFGRPYEQYF. CDR3 nucleotide sequence: TGTGCCAGCAGCTTTGGCAGACCCTACGAGCAGTACTTC.

The gene calls are TRBV12-3 or TRBV12-4 and TRBJ2-1; D call uncertain. The CDR3 is 15 amino acids. The V end was cut by 5 bases, the J end by 7 bases, with 18 bases between. The CDR3 loop reads CASSGRWLLRNEQFF. DNA for the CDR3: TGTGCCAGCAGTGGGCGGTGGCTCCTCCGGAATGAGCAGTTCTTC.

This clonotype was observed a few times. This chain uses TRBV7-6 with TRBJ2-2; no definite D call. V gave up 4 bases and J gave up 5 bases, with 5 bases separating them. CDR1 is SGHVS and CDR2 is FNYEAQ in the germline V gene. The CDR3 totals 12 residues. DNA of the CDR3: TGTGCCAGCAGCTCAGGAACCGGGGAGCTGTTTTTT. As protein: CASSSGTGELFF.

A few counts support this clonotype. The V and J genes are TRBV7-9 and TRBJ1-5; D is ambiguous. The germline V gene has CDR1 SEHNR and CDR2 FQNEAQ (reference sequence). This CDR3 region has 15 residues. Deletions cut 1 base from V and 0 bases from J, with 7 bases between. The CDR3 DNA reads as TGTGCCAGCAGCTTAGGCCCAGCTAGCAATCAGCCCCAGCATTTT. Its protein is CASSLGPASNQPQHF.

This clonotype came up many times. This chain links TRBV6-1 with TRBJ1-1; D gene ambiguous. The ends were cut back, 2 bases at V and 5 bases at J, with 18 bases in the middle. CDR1 MNHNS and CDR2 SASEGT come from the germline V gene. CDR3 length equals 16 residues. The CDR3 protein is CASSEFVVLVGTEAFF. The CDR3 DNA sequence: TGTGCCAGCAGTGAATTCGTTGTCCTTGTGGGGACTGAAGCTTTCTTT.

The genes are TRBV13 and TRBJ2-2; TRBD1 matches at 7 bases. This CDR3 region has 16 residues. The V and J ends lost 3 bases and 6 bases, in that order; junction bases with no gene match: 10. Germline-derived CDR1 and CDR2 are PRHDT and FYEKMQ (reference sequence). The CDR3 here is CASSLTGPLQSGELFF. The CDR3 region has the DNA TGTGCCAGCAGCTTGACAGGGCCCCTCCAATCCGGGGAGCTGTTTTTT.

This clonotype has at least ten counts. CDR3 loop: CSARDNHSYNSPLHF. The DNA of the CDR3 is TGCAGTGCTAGAGATAACCACTCCTATAATTCACCCCTCCACTTT. The gene calls are TRBV20-1 and TRBJ1-6, with D uncertain. CDR1 DFQATT and CDR2 SNEGSKA come from the germline V gene (reference sequence). The V end was cut by 0 bases, the J end by 0 bases, with 6 bases between. The CDR3 contains 15 residues.

The gene calls are TRBV11-2 and TRBJ1-1; no definite D call. The CDR3 loop spans 13 amino acids. Per the germline V gene, CDR1 is SGHAT and CDR2 is FQNNGV. Trimming took off 3 bases at V and 3 bases at J, with 8 bases between the two ends. The CDR3 bases are TGTGCCAGCAGCTTGGTCCCCTACACTGAAGCTTTCTTT. It is translated as CASSLVPYTEAFF.

This clonotype was counted many times. The rearrangement joins TRBV6-2 or TRBV6-3 to TRBJ2-6; possibly TRBD1 for D (6 bases). The CDR3 runs 17 residues. Germline V CDR1 and CDR2: MNHEY, SVGEGT. V was shortened by 7 bases and J by 0 bases, with 16 bases between the two germline ends. Written as DNA, the CDR3 is TGTGCCAGCATGTTAACAGGGTTACCCTCTGGGGCCAACGTCCTGACTTTC. Its translation: CASMLTGLPSGANVLTF.

The chain couples TRBV5-1 to TRBJ2-7, with D unclear. This CDR3 spans 13 amino acids. From germline, CDR1 is SGHRS and CDR2 YFSETQ. The ends were cut back, 4 bases at V and 0 bases at J, with 8 bases in the middle. This chain's CDR3 is CASSRDPSYEQYF. The CDR3, as DNA: TGCGCCAGCAGCCGAGATCCCTCCTACGAGCAGTACTTC.

This clonotype has only a few counts. V usage is TRBV7-8 and J usage is TRBJ1-3; possibly TRBD1 for D (6 bases). The CDR3 has 17 residues. V was trimmed by 1 base and J by 3 bases, leaving 16 bases between them. Germline-derived CDR1 and CDR2 are SGHVS and FQNEAQ. In DNA, the CDR3 is TGTGCCAGCAGCTTAGATTCGGGGGCTCGGATTGGAAACACCATATATTTT. Translation gives CASSLDSGARIGNTIYF.